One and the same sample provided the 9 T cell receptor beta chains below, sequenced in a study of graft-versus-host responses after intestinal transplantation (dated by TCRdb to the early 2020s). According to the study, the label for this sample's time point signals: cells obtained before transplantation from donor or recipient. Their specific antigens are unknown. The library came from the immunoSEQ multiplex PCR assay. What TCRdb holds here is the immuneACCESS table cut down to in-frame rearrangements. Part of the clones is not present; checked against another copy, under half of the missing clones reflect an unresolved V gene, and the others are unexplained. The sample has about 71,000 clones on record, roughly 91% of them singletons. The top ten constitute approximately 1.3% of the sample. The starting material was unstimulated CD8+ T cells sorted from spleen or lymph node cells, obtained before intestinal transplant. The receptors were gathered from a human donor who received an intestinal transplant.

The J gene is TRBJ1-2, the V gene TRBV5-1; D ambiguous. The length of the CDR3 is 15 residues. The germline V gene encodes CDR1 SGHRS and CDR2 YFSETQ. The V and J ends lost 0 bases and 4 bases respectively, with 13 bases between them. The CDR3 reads CASSLETFSGYGYTF. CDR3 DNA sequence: TGCGCCAGCAGCTTGGAAACGTTCTCCGGCTATGGCTACACCTTC.

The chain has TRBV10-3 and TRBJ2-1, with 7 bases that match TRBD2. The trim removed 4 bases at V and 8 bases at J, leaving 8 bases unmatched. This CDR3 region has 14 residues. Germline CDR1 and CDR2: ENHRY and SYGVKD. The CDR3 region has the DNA TGTGCCATCAGTGGGGGAGGGGAGTGGGATGAGCAGTTCTTC. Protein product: CAISGGGEWDEQFF.

The CDR3, as DNA: TGTGCCAGCAGCTTAGGTCCCAGGGCAGGGGATACGCAGTATTTT. This encodes CASSLGPRAGDTQYF. This sequence joins TRBV11-2 and TRBJ2-3; tentatively, D is TRBD1 (5 bases). Per the germline V gene, CDR1 is SGHAT and CDR2 is FQNNGV. The CDR3 is 15 residues long. V lost 1 base, J lost 6 bases, and 14 bases lay in between.

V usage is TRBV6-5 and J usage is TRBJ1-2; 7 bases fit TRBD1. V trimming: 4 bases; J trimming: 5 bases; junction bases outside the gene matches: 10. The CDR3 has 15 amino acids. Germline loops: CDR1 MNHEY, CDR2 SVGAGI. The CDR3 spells CASSLGTASPYGYTF. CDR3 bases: TGTGCCAGCAGTTTAGGGACAGCATCTCCGTATGGCTACACCTTC.

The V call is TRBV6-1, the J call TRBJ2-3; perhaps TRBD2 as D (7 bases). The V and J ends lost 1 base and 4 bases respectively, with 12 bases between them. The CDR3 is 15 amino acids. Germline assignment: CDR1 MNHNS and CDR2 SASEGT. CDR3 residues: CASSEDGGGPDTQYF. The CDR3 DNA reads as TGTGCCAGCAGTGAAGATGGGGGGGGGCCAGATACGCAGTATTTT.

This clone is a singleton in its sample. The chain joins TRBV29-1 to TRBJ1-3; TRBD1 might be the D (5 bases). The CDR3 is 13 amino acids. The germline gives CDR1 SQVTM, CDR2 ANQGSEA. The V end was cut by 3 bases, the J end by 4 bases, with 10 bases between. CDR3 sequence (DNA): TGCAGCGTTGAGGAGGGGACGGGAAACACCATATATTTT. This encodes CSVEEGTGNTIYF.

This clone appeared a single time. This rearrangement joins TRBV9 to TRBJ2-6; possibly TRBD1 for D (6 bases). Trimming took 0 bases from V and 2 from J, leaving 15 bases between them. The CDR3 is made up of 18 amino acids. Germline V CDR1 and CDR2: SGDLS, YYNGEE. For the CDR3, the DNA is TGTGCCAGCAGCGTAGCTACGGCAGGGGCGACTGGGGCCAACGTCCTGACTTTC. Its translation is CASSVATAGATGANVLTF.

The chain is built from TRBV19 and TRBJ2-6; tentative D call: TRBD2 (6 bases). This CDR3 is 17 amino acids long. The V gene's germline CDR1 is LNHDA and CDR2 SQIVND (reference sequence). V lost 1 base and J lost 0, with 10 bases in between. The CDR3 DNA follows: TGTGCCAGTAGTATAGGGGGACTGAGCTCTGGGGCCAACGTCCTGACTTTC. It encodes CASSIGGLSSGANVLTF.

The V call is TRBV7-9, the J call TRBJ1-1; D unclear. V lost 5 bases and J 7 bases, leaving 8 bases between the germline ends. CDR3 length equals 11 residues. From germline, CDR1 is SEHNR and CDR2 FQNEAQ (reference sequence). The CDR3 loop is CASSQGLEAFF. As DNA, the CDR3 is TGTGCCAGCAGCCAAGGACTTGAAGCTTTCTTT.